What follows is one T cell receptor beta chain and its context. Its antigen is currently unknown. At the deep level, the assay was run. This table comes from immunoSEQ multiplex PCR, and its TCRdb copy is limited to in-frame clones, with some not included. The sample yields more than 2 million clones, about 94% seen once. This specimen comes from a study of shared clonotypes between healthy human individuals. Across the study: Three CD4 naive, three CD4 memory, two CD8 naive and one CD8 memory plate were used per donor. Study-level results: Among the subsets, naive ones generally showed larger estimated richness than memory ones.

Germline CDR1 is SNHLY and CDR2 is FYNNEI. V was clipped by 4 bases and J by 0 bases, with 7 bases between them. This CDR3 region has 14 residues. The source is a man aged 18 to 30 in good health. The specimen was naive CD4+ T cells sorted from blood. The subset denotes: CD45RA+ positively selected. V is TRBV2 and J is TRBJ1-5; no definite D call. CDR3: CASSVGPSNQPQHF. As DNA, the CDR3 is TGTGCCAGCAGTGTAGGGCCTAGCAATCAGCCCCAGCATTTT.